The TCR beta chain under discussion was sequenced for a study of sequential checkpoint blockade in melanoma. Data came from immunoSEQ multiplex PCR; TCRdb stores just in-frame clones and leaves some out. This table has about 20,000 clones, 82% appearing once. This CDR3 region has 15 residues. The V segment lost 5 bases and the J segment 3 bases; nucleotides outside the gene matches: 8. The germline gives CDR1 LNHDA, CDR2 SQIVND (reference sequence). Regarding treatment: randomized to nivolumab then ipilimumab (arm A) or the reverse (arm B). Patients had received no earlier DNA-damaging chemotherapy. From thawed PBMCs, live CD3+CD8+ cells negative for CD19 and CD56 were sorted.

This sequence originates from a human donor with melanoma. The V call is TRBV19, the J call TRBJ2-7, with 9 bases lining up with TRBD1. The sample was CD8+ T cells sorted from blood (inferred from file names), taken from a patient given nivolumab and ipilimumab in sequence. The CDR3 sequence is CASSSGGQGFYEQYF. The CDR3 bases are TGTGCCAGTAGTTCCGGGGGACAGGGATTCTACGAGCAGTACTTC. Complete variable domain (other parts from reference TRBV19 and TRBJ2-7): DGGITQSPKYLFRKEGQNVTLSCEQNLNHDAMYWYRQDPGQGLRLIYYSQIVNDFQKGDIAEGYSVSREKKESFPLTVTSAQKNPTAFYLCASSSGGQGFYEQYFGPGTRLTVT.